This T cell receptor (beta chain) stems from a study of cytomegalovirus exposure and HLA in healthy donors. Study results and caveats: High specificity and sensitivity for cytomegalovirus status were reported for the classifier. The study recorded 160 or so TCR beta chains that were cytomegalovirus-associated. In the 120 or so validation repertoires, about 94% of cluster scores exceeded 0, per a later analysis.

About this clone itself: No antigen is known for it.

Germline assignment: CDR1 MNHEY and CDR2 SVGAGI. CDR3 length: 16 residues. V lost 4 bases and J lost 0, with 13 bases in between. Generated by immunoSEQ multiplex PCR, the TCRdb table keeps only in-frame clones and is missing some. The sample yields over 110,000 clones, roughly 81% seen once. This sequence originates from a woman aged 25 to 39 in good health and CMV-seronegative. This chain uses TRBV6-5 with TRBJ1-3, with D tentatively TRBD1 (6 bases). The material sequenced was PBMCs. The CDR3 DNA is TGTGCCAGCAGTTCGGGGGGCGCCTACTCTGGAAACACCATATATTTT. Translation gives CASSSGGAYSGNTIYF.